A selection of T cell receptor beta chains follows, all from one sample in a study of monozygotic twins with inflammatory bowel disease. One entry per CDR3 protein, without DNA, is what TCRdb gives after re-calling the 5' RACE reads. Recorded for this sample: about 380,000 distinct CDR3 sequences. Specimen: blood. The receptors originated from a human donor with ulcerative colitis or Crohn's disease, or a healthy co-twin of an affected twin (not recorded which). CDR3s include the opening cysteine and the closing phenylalanine or tryptophan. The order of the fields is CDR3 protein, V gene, J gene.

CDR3 protein: CASSSRDSENEKLFF; V gene: TRBV5-4; J gene: TRBJ1-4
CDR3 protein: CASSAERDYEQYF; V gene: TRBV9; J gene: TRBJ2-7
CDR3 protein: CASTTYNEQFF; V gene: TRBV12-3/TRBV12-4; J gene: TRBJ2-1
CDR3 protein: CASSGTLRAGELFF; V gene: TRBV7-9; J gene: TRBJ2-2
CDR3 protein: CASSWAGSSGNTIYF; V gene: TRBV5-6; J gene: TRBJ1-3
CDR3 protein: CASSLIRARDRASYEQYF; V gene: TRBV11-1; J gene: TRBJ2-7
CDR3 protein: CASSLADSTDTQYF; V gene: TRBV5-1; J gene: TRBJ2-3
CDR3 protein: CASSKDQDTGELFF; V gene: TRBV2; J gene: TRBJ2-2
CDR3 protein: CASSRPLTGRLVNEQFF; V gene: TRBV5-6; J gene: TRBJ2-1
CDR3 protein: CASREQGLNQPQHF; V gene: TRBV12-3/TRBV12-4; J gene: TRBJ1-5
CDR3 protein: CASSSNRDTEAFF; V gene: TRBV7-3; J gene: TRBJ1-1
CDR3 protein: CSAAGTGNTGELFF; V gene: TRBV20-1; J gene: TRBJ2-2
CDR3 protein: CASSYLIIGQEEFF; V gene: TRBV6-2/TRBV6-3; J gene: TRBJ2-1
CDR3 protein: CATSDRTSGNNEQFF; V gene: TRBV24-1; J gene: TRBJ2-1
CDR3 protein: CATSREAGADDNEQFF; V gene: TRBV15; J gene: TRBJ2-1
CDR3 protein: CASSLRVLAGANVLTF; V gene: TRBV5-6; J gene: TRBJ2-6
CDR3 protein: CASSFYFRDTGLYEQYF; V gene: TRBV7-2; J gene: TRBJ2-7
CDR3 protein: CASSQLGVSEQFF; V gene: TRBV4-3; J gene: TRBJ2-1
CDR3 protein: CASSPRELTNSPLHF; V gene: TRBV18; J gene: TRBJ1-6
CDR3 protein: CASSLMLERKTQYF; V gene: TRBV7-2; J gene: TRBJ2-5
CDR3 protein: CASSLGGTNYEQYF; V gene: TRBV28; J gene: TRBJ2-7
CDR3 protein: CASSRPSGASGELFF; V gene: TRBV19; J gene: TRBJ2-2
CDR3 protein: CASSYDTDTQYF; V gene: TRBV6-6; J gene: TRBJ2-3
CDR3 protein: CASSVQVLSYEQYF; V gene: TRBV7-6; J gene: TRBJ2-7
CDR3 protein: CASSLDMEGYTF; V gene: TRBV5-1; J gene: TRBJ1-2
CDR3 protein: CASSLLSISQETQYF; V gene: TRBV5-4; J gene: TRBJ2-5
CDR3 protein: CAVRAGVRGGGSSPTEAFF; V gene: TRBV4-2; J gene: TRBJ1-1
CDR3 protein: CASSLDVDQETQYF; V gene: TRBV11-2; J gene: TRBJ2-5
CDR3 protein: CASSLPGLAGGQETQYF; V gene: TRBV7-2; J gene: TRBJ2-5
CDR3 protein: CASSQLSLQRDEKLFF; V gene: TRBV11-2; J gene: TRBJ1-4
CDR3 protein: CASSLESGTYYNEQFF; V gene: TRBV7-8; J gene: TRBJ2-1
CDR3 protein: CSAAPGLDTDTQYF; V gene: TRBV20-1; J gene: TRBJ2-3